This TCR beta chain derives from a study of shared clonotypes between healthy human individuals. Points from the study as a whole: Among donors, clonotype sharing was expected to be affected by sequencing depth. The naive CD4 repertoires of several donors were compared, and around 5.1% of clonotypes were shared. In general, naive subsets displayed greater estimated richness than memory subsets did.

Naive CD8 cells were CD45RO-negative, positively selected for CCR7, excluding terminally differentiated effector memory CD45RA+ cells. As to this clone: Its antigen is as yet unknown.

Deep-level assay runs were performed. Clones were sequenced by immunoSEQ multiplex PCR, and TCRdb holds only the in-frame ones, with some missing. The sample consists of about 2 million clones, around 96% of them appearing once. The sequence derives from a man younger than 35 in good health. What was sequenced was naive CD8+ T cells sorted from blood.

CDR3 coding DNA: TGTGCCAGCAGCTCAGCCCGGGGCGGGGAGCTGTTTTTT. This sequence encodes CASSSARGGELFF. The rearrangement links TRBV13 to TRBJ2-2, with TRBD2 as a possible D gene (5 bases). Germline CDR1 is PRHDT and CDR2 is FYEKMQ (reference sequence). Trimming stripped 4 bases from V and 7 bases from J, with 10 bases between. This CDR3 is built from 13 residues.